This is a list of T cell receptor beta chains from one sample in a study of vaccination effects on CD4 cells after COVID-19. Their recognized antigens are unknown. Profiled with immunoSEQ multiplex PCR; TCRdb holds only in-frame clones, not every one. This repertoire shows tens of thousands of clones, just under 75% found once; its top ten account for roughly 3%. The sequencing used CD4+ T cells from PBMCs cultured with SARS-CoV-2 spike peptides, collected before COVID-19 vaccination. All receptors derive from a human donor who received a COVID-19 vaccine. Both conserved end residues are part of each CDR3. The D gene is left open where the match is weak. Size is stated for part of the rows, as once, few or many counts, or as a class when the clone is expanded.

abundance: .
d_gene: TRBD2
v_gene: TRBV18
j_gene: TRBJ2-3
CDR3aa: CASSPGTSRTDTQYF
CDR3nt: TGTGCCAGCTCACCAGGGACTAGTCGCACAGATACGCAGTATTTT

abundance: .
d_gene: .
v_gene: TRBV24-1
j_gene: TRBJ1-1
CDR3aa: CATSDFRVPMNTEAFF
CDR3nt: TGTGCCACCAGTGATTTCAGGGTCCCAATGAACACTGAAGCTTTCTTT

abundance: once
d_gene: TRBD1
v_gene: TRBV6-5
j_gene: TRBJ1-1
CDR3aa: CASSPRQGQATEAFF
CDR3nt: TGTGCCAGCAGCCCCCGACAGGGGCAAGCCACTGAAGCTTTCTTT

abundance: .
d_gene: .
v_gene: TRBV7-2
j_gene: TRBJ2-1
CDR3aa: CASSFFGEYNEQFF
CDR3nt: TGTGCCAGCAGCTTTTTCGGGGAGTACAATGAGCAGTTCTTC

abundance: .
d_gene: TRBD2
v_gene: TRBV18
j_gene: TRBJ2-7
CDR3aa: CASSGRLAGDPQLSYEQYF
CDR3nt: TGTGCCAGCTCAGGGAGACTAGCGGGAGACCCTCAGCTCTCCTACGAGCAGTACTTC

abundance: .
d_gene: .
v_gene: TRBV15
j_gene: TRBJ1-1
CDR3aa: CATSDPGLVTEAFF
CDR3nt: TGTGCCACCAGTGATCCGGGATTGGTAACTGAAGCTTTCTTT

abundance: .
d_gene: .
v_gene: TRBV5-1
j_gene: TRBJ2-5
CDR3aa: CASSFSPGGGETQYF
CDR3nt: TGCGCCAGCAGCTTCTCTCCCGGCGGTGGAGAGACCCAGTACTTC

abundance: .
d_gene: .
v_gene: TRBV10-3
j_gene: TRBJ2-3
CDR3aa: CAISESGGFTDTQYF
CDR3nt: TGTGCCATCAGTGAGTCGGGTGGTTTCACAGATACGCAGTATTTT

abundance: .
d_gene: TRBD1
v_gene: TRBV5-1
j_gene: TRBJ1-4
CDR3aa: CASSFGQGREKLFF
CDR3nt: TGCGCCAGCAGCTTTGGACAGGGGAGGGAAAAACTGTTTTTT

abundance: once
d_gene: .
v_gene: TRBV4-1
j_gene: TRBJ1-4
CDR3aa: CASSQGGGRFYPNEKLFF
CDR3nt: TGCGCCAGCAGCCAGGGGGGGGGAAGGTTCTACCCTAATGAAAAACTGTTTTTT

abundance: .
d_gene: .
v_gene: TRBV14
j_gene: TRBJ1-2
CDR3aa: CASSVQGGGVVSGYTF
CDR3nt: TGTGCCAGCAGCGTACAGGGAGGTGGTGTCGTGAGTGGCTACACCTTC

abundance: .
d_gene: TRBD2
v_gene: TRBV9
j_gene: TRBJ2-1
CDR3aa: CASSVVGLVNNEQFF
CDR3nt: TGTGCCAGCAGCGTAGTGGGACTAGTAAACAATGAGCAGTTCTTC

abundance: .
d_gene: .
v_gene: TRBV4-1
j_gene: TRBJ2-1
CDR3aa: CASSQDQDYNEQFF
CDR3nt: TGCGCCAGCAGCCAAGATCAGGACTACAATGAGCAGTTCTTC

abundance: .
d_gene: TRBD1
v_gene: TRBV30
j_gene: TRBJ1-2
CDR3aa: CAWSRGTGLFYGYTF
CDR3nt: TGTGCCTGGAGTAGGGGGACAGGGCTATTTTATGGCTACACCTTC

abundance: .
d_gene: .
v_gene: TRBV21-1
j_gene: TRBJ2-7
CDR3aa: CASTTNRDPAYEQYF
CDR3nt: TGTGCCAGCACCACTAACCGGGATCCTGCCTACGAGCAGTACTTC

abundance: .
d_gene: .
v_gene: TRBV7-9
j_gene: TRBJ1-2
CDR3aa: CASSLEWTDYGYTF
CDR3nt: TGTGCCAGCAGCTTAGAATGGACAGACTATGGCTACACCTTC

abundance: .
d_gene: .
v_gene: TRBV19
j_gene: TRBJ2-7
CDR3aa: CASSISLRQGPPGQYF
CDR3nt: TGTGCCAGTAGTATAAGTCTGCGGCAGGGGCCCCCGGGGCAGTACTTC

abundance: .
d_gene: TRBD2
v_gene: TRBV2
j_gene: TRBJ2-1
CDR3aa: CASSPGTSVNEQFF
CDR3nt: TGTGCCAGCAGTCCCGGGACTAGCGTTAATGAGCAGTTCTTC

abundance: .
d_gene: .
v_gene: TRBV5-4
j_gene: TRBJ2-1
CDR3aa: CASSLTPSPDNEQFF
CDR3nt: TGTGCCAGCAGCTTGACGCCAAGCCCTGACAATGAGCAGTTCTTC

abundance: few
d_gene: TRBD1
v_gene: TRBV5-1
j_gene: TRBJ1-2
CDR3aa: CASSAGNRGGGYTF
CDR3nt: TGCGCCAGCAGCGCCGGAAACAGGGGGGGTGGCTACACCTTC

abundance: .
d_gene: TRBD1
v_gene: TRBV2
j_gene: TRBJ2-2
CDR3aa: CASRDPGQGNTGELFF
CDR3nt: TGTGCCAGCAGGGATCCGGGACAGGGGAACACCGGGGAGCTGTTTTTT

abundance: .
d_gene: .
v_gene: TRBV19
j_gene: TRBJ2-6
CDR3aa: CASSMGWGYRSGANVLTF
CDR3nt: TGTGCCAGTAGTATGGGGTGGGGATATCGCTCTGGGGCCAACGTCCTGACTTTC

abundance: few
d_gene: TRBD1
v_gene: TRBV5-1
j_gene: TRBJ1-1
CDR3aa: CASSSGTGSNTEAFF
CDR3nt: TGCGCCAGCAGCTCCGGGACAGGTTCGAACACTGAAGCTTTCTTT

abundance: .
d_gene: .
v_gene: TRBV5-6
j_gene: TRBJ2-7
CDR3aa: CASSPQGYEQYF
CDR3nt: TGTGCCAGCAGCCCGCAGGGCTACGAGCAGTACTTC

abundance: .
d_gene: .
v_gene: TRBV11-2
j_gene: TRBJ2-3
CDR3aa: CASSLSWSTDTQYF
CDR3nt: TGTGCCAGCAGCTTGAGCTGGAGCACAGATACGCAGTATTTT

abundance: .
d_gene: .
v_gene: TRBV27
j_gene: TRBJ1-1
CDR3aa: CASMGRSVNTEAFF
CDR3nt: TGTGCCAGCATGGGACGGAGTGTGAACACTGAAGCTTTCTTT

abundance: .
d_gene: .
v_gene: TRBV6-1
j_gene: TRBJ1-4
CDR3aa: CASSERRDGEKLFF
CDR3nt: TGTGCCAGCAGTGAACGCAGGGATGGTGAAAAACTGTTTTTT

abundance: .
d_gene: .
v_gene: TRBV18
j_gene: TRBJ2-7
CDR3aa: CASSPSRPASSYEQYF
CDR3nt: TGTGCCAGCTCACCATCCCGACCGGCGAGCTCCTACGAGCAGTACTTC

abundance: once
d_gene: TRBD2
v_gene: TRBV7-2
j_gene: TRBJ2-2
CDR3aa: CASSLSLAVTTGELFF
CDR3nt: TGTGCCAGCAGCTTAAGTCTAGCGGTGACCACCGGGGAGCTGTTTTTT

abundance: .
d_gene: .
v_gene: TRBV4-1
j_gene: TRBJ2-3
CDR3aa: CASSRGRDTDTQYF
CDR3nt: TGCGCCAGCAGCCGGGGTCGGGATACAGATACGCAGTATTTT

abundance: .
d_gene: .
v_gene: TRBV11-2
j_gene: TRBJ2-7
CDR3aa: CASSLNQASSYEQYF
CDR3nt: TGTGCCAGCAGCTTAAACCAGGCCAGCTCCTACGAGCAGTACTTC

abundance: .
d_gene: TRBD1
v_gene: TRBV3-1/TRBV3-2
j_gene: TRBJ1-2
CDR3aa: CASSQDRGHGGYTF
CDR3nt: TGTGCCAGCAGCCAGGACAGGGGGCATGGTGGCTACACCTTC

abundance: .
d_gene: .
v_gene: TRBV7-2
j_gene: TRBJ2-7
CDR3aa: CASSLEGGAKYEQYF
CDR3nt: TGTGCCAGCAGCTTAGAAGGGGGGGCTAAGTACGAGCAGTACTTC

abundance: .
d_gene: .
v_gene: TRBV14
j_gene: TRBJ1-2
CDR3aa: CASSQRTYGYTF
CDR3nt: TGTGCCAGCAGCCAGAGGACCTATGGCTACACCTTC

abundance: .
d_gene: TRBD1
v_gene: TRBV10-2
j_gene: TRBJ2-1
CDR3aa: CARGLSSYNEQFF
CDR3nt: TGCGCGAGGGGGCTGAGCTCCTACAATGAGCAGTTCTTC

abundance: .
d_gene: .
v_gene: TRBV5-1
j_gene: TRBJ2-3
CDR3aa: CASSPSVVAGTDTQYF
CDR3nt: TGCGCCAGCAGCCCGTCGGTAGTAGCGGGCACAGATACGCAGTATTTT

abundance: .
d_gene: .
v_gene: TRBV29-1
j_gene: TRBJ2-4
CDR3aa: CSVEVSKNIQYF
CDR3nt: TGCAGCGTCGAGGTCTCCAAAAACATTCAGTACTTC

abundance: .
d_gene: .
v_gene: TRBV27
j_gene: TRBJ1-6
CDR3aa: CASSLYAATGTVGLGSPLHF
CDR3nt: TGTGCCAGCAGTTTATACGCGGCAACCGGGACCGTAGGTCTAGGTTCACCCCTCCACTTT

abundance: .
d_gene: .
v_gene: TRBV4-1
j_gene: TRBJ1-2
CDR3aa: CASSQARGGLYGYTF
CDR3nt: TGCGCCAGCAGCCAAGCTAGGGGCGGCCTCTATGGCTACACCTTC

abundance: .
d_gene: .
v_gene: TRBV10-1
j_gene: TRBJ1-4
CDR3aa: CASSMGTATNEKLFF
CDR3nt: TGCGCCAGCAGTATGGGGACTGCAACTAATGAAAAACTGTTTTTT

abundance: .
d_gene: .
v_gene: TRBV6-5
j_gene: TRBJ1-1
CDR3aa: CASSIGTEAFF
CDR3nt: TGTGCCAGCAGCATTGGAACTGAAGCTTTCTTT

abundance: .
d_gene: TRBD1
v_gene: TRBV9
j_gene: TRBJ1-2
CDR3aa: CASSSTGSWYGYTF
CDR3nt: TGTGCCAGCAGCTCGACAGGGTCCTGGTATGGCTACACCTTC

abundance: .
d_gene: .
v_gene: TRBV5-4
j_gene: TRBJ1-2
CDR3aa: CASSPRTGLRGYTF
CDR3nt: TGTGCCAGCAGCCCCAGGACGGGACTCCGGGGCTACACCTTC

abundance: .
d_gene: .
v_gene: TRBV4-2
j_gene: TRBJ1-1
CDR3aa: CASSQEGGGNTEAFF
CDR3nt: TGTGCCAGCAGCCAAGAAGGGGGGGGAAACACTGAAGCTTTCTTT

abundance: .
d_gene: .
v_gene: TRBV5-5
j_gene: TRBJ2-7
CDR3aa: CASSLVLPQVEQYF
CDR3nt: TGTGCCAGCAGCTTGGTACTGCCTCAGGTCGAGCAGTACTTC

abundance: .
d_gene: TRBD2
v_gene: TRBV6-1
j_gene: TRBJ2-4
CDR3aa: CASSESGLINIQYF
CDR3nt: TGTGCCAGCAGTGAATCGGGACTAATAAACATTCAGTACTTC

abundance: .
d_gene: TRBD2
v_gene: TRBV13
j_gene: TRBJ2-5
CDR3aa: CASTLGLAGGDETQYF
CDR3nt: TGTGCCAGCACCCTAGGACTAGCGGGGGGGGACGAGACCCAGTACTTC

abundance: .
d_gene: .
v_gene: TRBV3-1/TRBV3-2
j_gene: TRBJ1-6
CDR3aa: CASSPGRTYYNSPLHF
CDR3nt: TGTGCCAGCAGCCCGGGCAGGACCTATTATAATTCACCCCTCCACTTT

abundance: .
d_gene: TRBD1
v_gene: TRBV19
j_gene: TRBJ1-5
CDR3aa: CASMTGTGGSYGNQPQHF
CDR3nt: TGTGCCAGTATGACCGGGACAGGAGGAAGTTACGGCAATCAGCCCCAGCATTTT

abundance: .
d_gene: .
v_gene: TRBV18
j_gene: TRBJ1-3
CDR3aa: CASSWDTSSGNTIYF
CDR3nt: TGTGCCAGCTCATGGGACACGAGCTCTGGAAACACCATATATTTT

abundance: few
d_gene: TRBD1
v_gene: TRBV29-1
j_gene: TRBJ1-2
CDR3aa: CSVDGSRDRVTGYTF
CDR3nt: TGCAGCGTTGATGGTTCTCGGGACAGGGTGACTGGCTACACCTTC

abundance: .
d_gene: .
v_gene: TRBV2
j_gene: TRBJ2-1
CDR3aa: CASSGTTQFF
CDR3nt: TGTGCCAGCAGTGGTACAACCCAGTTCTTC

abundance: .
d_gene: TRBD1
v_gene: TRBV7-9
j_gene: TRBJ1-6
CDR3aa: CASSGEGGDSYNSPLHF
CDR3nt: TGTGCCAGCAGCGGTGAAGGGGGCGACTCCTATAATTCACCCCTCCACTTT

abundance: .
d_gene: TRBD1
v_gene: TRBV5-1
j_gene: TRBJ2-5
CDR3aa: CASSNTGVLETQYF
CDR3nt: TGCGCCAGCAGCAACACAGGGGTTCTAGAGACCCAGTACTTC

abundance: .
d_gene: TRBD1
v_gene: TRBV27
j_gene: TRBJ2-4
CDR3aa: CASSPSTRGAKNIQYF
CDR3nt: TGTGCCAGCAGTCCTAGTACCAGGGGGGCCAAAAACATTCAGTACTTC

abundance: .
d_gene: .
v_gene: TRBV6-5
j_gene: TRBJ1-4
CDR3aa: CASSYGSAEKLFF
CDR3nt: TGTGCCAGCAGTTATGGGTCAGCTGAAAAACTGTTTTTT

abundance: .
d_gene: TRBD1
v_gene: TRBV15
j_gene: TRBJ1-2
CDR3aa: CATSSGQGGGYTF
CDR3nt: TGTGCCACCAGCTCCGGACAGGGCGGAGGCTACACCTTC

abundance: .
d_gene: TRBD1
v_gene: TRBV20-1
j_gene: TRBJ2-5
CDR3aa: CSASSRGFETQYF
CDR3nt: TGCAGTGCTAGTAGCAGGGGGTTCGAGACCCAGTACTTC

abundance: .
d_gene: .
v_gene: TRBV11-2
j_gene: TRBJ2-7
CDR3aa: CASSQRWGPYEQYF
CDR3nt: TGTGCCAGCAGCCAAAGATGGGGGCCCTACGAGCAGTACTTC

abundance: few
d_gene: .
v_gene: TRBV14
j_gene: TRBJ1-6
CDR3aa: CASSQQQRSPLHF
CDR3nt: TGTGCCAGCAGCCAACAACAGCGATCACCCCTCCACTTT